This T cell receptor beta chain originates from a study of molecular identifiers for immune sequencing clone quantification. Study-wide results and caveats: Investigators reportedly could detect spiked Jurkat TCR RNA from one cell among approximately 970,000 naive cells.

Source material for naive CD8 libraries was roughly 17,000 to 1,100,000 sorted cells, with 10%, 30% or 50% RNA. Isolation of naive CD8 T cells was achieved by sorting on a CD8+CD4-CCR7+CD45RA+ phenotype. At least ten counts were recorded for this clonotype. What it binds is not known. Previously described methods and listed TCR primers were used for bulk TCR libraries. MiXCR was run by TCRdb on the PCR reads, yielding one entry per CDR3 protein. The sample records roughly 90,000 distinct CDR3 sequences, over 15% being singletons. J was trimmed by 0 bases and V by 4 bases; bases with no gene match: 1. Germline assignment: CDR1 SGHDN and CDR2 FVKESK. This CDR3 is 15 amino acids long.

V is TRBV14 and J is TRBJ2-1; the match to TRBD2 covers 9 bases. The TCR was taken from a human donor in good health. Some libraries in this study had Jurkat cell RNA spiked in. Sequencing input: naive CD8+ T cells from blood, with Jurkat cell RNA spiked in. Specified subset: FACS-sorted CD8+CD4-CCR7+CD45RA+ naive T cells. In nucleotides, the CDR3 is TGTGCCAGCAGCCCGACTAGCGGCTCCTACAATGAGCAGTTCTTC. It encodes CASSPTSGSYNEQFF.